A single sample is the source of the 12 T cell receptor beta chains below, sequenced in a study of beta chain bispecific antibodies for T cell cancers. These receptors' targets are unknown. Expansion lasted 2 to 4 days, with either anti-CD3 antibody OKT3 or CD3/CD28 beads. MiXCR, applied by TCRdb to the 5' RACE reads, yields one record per CDR3 protein. This table has about 18,000 distinct CDR3 sequences, approximately 2% appearing once. Regarding the study as a whole: Normal T cells contributed less of the targeted TRBV signal than the leukemia cells did.

Input material: healthy donor T cells cultured with leukemia cells. The receptors come from a human donor in good health. Some clones in this sample may be carry-over from other donors' samples.

This clonotype occurred many times. The chain carries TRBV7-9 and TRBJ2-7, with D perhaps TRBD2 (6 bases). This CDR3 has 14 residues. With 5 bases removed from V and 5 bases from J, the gap between germline ends came to 16 bases. Germline V gene lookup returns CDR1 SEHNR and CDR2 FQNEAQ (reference sequence). The CDR3 protein is CASSHRDSAHEQYF. CDR3 bases: TGTGCCAGCAGCCATCGGGACTCTGCCCACGAGCAGTACTTC.

This clonotype has ten or more counts. The chain has TRBV7-9 and TRBJ1-1; D is perhaps TRBD1 (5 bases). Germline V gives CDR1 SEHNR, CDR2 FQNEAQ (reference sequence). There are 16 residues in the CDR3. The V end was cut by 5 bases, the J end by 1 base, with 17 bases between. The CDR3 protein is CASSGAILGENTEAFF. CDR3 nucleotides: TGTGCCAGCAGCGGGGCGATCTTGGGGGAGAACACTGAAGCTTTCTTT.

The gene calls are TRBV7-3 and TRBJ2-3, with a weak D call TRBD2 (7 bases). The V and J ends lost 0 bases and 4 bases respectively, with 8 bases between them. CDR1 is SGHTA and CDR2 is FQGTGA in the germline V gene. This CDR3 spans 14 amino acids. In nucleotides, the CDR3 is TGTGCCAGCAGCTTAACAGGGGGGGCAGATACGCAGTATTTT. Encoded protein: CASSLTGGADTQYF.

This clonotype was counted at least ten times. The chain is built from TRBV7-2 and TRBJ2-5, with D perhaps matching TRBD2 (6 bases). This CDR3 has 13 amino acids. The V end was cut by 4 bases, the J end by 7 bases, with 13 bases between. Germline CDR1 and CDR2: SGHTA and FQGNSA. CDR3 DNA: TGTGCCAGCAGCTCCCACGGGGGAGTGACCCAGTACTTC. As protein: CASSSHGGVTQYF.

This clonotype appeared many times. The V and J genes are TRBV6-5 and TRBJ1-2; TRBD1 is a possible D gene (5 bases). The CDR3 is 16 residues long. Trimming took 5 bases from V and 2 from J, leaving 18 bases between them. Germline CDR1 and CDR2: MNHEY and SVGAGI. The CDR3 nucleotides are TGTGCCAGCAGTCCGCCACCGGGACTCAGAAACTATGGCTACACCTTC. It yields the protein CASSPPPGLRNYGYTF.

This clonotype was seen repeatedly, ten times or more. The rearrangement joins TRBV4-1 to TRBJ1-2, with D possibly matching TRBD1 (5 bases). Germline CDR1 reads MGHRA; CDR2 reads YSYEKL. The V end lost 0 bases, the J end lost 4 bases, and 12 bases lay between the germline ends. This CDR3 spans 15 amino acids. For the CDR3, the DNA is TGCGCCAGCAGCCAAGAAGGGTTCGGGACCTATGGCTACACCTTC. This translates into CASSQEGFGTYGYTF.

This clonotype was observed many times. This chain links TRBV5-1 with TRBJ1-1; D gene ambiguous. CDR1 and CDR2 (germline): SGHRS, YFSETQ. Trimming cost V 0 bases and J 4 bases, with 7 bases left between them. The CDR3 sequence is 13 residues long. The CDR3 loop reads CASSLDRGTEAFF. For the CDR3, the DNA is TGCGCCAGCAGCTTGGATCGAGGCACTGAAGCTTTCTTT.

This clonotype has a count of ten or more. The chain links TRBV7-6 to TRBJ2-1; maybe TRBD1 (5 bases). The CDR3 loop spans 12 amino acids. Per germline, CDR1 SGHVS and CDR2 FNYEAQ. Trimming removed 5 bases from V and 10 bases from J, with 12 bases in between. DNA of the CDR3: TGTGCCAGCAGCCCCTTAGGGGTCGAGCAGTTCTTC. Protein sequence: CASSPLGVEQFF.

This clonotype was counted many times. The chain uses TRBV9 and TRBJ2-5; the match to TRBD1 covers 10 bases. J gave up 7 bases and V 3 bases, and 6 bases lay outside the gene matches. The CDR3 has 14 amino acids. Germline CDR1 reads SGDLS; CDR2 reads YYNGEE. CDR3 sequence reads: CASSAGTGVGTQYF. The DNA for the CDR3 is TGTGCCAGCAGCGCCGGGACAGGGGTTGGGACCCAGTACTTC.

Many counts were recorded for this clonotype. The CDR3 sequence: CASSQDNEGWTKNIQYF. The DNA of the CDR3 is TGTGCCAGCAGCCAAGATAACGAGGGTTGGACCAAAAACATTCAGTACTTC. This chain connects TRBV4-2 to TRBJ2-4, with D possibly matching TRBD2 (5 bases). This CDR3 has 17 residues. Per germline, CDR1 LGHNA and CDR2 YNFKEQ. Trimming left V 0 bases short and J 2 bases short, with 14 bases between.

This clonotype was counted at least ten times. The rearrangement uses TRBV7-9 and TRBJ1-2; D is uncertain. Deletions cut 6 bases from V and 8 bases from J, with 19 bases between. The CDR3 is made up of 14 amino acids. Germline CDR1 reads SEHNR; CDR2 reads FQNEAQ (reference sequence). In nucleotides, the CDR3 is TGTGCCAGCAGGGCTCTCGAGGGAGAGAACGGCTACACCTTC. This sequence encodes CASRALEGENGYTF.

There are many counts of this clonotype. This chain connects TRBV7-8 to TRBJ1-2; a weak D match, TRBD1 (6 bases). The V and J ends lost 7 bases and 5 bases respectively, with 20 bases between them. The germline gives CDR1 SGHVS, CDR2 FQNEAQ. The CDR3 is 15 residues long. CDR3 DNA sequence: TGTGCCAGCAACCACGGGACACCCGATGAGTATGGCTACACCTTC. It translates to CASNHGTPDEYGYTF.